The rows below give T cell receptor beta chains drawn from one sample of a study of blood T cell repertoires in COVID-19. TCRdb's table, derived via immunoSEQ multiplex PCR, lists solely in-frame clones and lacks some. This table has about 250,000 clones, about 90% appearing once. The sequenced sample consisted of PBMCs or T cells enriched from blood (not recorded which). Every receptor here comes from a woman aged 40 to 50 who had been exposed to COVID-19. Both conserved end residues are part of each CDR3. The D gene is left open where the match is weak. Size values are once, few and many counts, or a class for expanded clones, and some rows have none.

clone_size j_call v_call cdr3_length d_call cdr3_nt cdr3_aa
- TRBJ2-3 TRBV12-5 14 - TGTGCTAGTGGTTCCGAGGGCTGGGGAGATACGCAGTATTTT CASGSEGWGDTQYF
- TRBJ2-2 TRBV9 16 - TGTGCCAGCAGCGTCGTCGGGACATCGAACACCGGGGAGCTGTTTTTT CASSVVGTSNTGELFF
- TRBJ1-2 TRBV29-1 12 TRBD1 TGCAGCGTTGAGGGCAGGGGGAATGGCTACACCTTC CSVEGRGNGYTF
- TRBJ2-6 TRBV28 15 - TGTGCCAGCAGGCAGGGCGGCGCTAAGGCCAACGTCCTGACTTTC CASRQGGAKANVLTF
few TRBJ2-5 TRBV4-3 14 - TGCGCCAGCAGCGCGGCGGACAACCAAGAGACCCAGTACTTC CASSAADNQETQYF
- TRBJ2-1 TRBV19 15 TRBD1 TGTGCCAGTAAATCTTCGGACAGGGGTTTACTTGAGCAGTTCTTC CASKSSDRGLLEQFF
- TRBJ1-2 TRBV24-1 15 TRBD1 TGTGCCACCAGTGATGGGGACAGCCGGCTAGGTGGCTACACCTTC CATSDGDSRLGGYTF
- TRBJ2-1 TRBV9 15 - TGTGCCAGCAGCGGCAACAGGCAGAATGACAATGAGCAGTTCTTC CASSGNRQNDNEQFF
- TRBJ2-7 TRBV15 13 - TGTGCCACCAGCCCGACAGTCCGTTACGAGCAGTACTTC CATSPTVRYEQYF
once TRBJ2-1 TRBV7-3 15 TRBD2 TGTGCCAGCAGCCGGGGGACTAGCGGTGACAATGAGCAGTTCTTC CASSRGTSGDNEQFF
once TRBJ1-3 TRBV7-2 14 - TGTGCCAGCAGCTTAGGAGGGCTCGGAAACACCATATATTTT CASSLGGLGNTIYF
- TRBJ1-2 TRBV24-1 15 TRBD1 TGTGCCACCAGTGAGCCCGGGACAGAGTTCGATGGCTACACCTTC CATSEPGTEFDGYTF
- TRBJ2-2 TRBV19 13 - TGTGCCAGTAGTATAGTTCCGGGCGGGGAGCTGTTTTTT CASSIVPGGELFF
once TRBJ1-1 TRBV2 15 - TGTGCCAGCCGTAGGGGGGGGATGATGGGCACTGAAGCTTTCTTT CASRRGGMMGTEAFF
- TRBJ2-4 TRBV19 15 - TGTGCCAGTAGTATCGTTACTGGAGCCAAAAACATTCAGTACTTC CASSIVTGAKNIQYF
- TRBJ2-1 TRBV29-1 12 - TGCAGCCCCCGGGTCCTTGGCGATGAGCAGTTCTTC CSPRVLGDEQFF
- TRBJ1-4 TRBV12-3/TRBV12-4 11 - TGTGCCAGCCTAGATAATGAAAAACTGTTTTTT CASLDNEKLFF
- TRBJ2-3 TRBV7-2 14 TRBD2 TGTGCCAGCAGCTTCGGCGGGAGTGCGGATACGCAGTATTTT CASSFGGSADTQYF
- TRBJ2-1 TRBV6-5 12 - TGTGCCAGCAGCCTAGGGGGAAATGAGCAGTTCTTC CASSLGGNEQFF
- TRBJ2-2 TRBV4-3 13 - TGCGCCAGCAGCCAAGATCTTACCGGGGAGCTGTTTTTT CASSQDLTGELFF
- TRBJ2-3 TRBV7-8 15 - TGTGCCAGCAGCCTTAGAGGGATCGACGCGGATACGCAGTATTTT CASSLRGIDADTQYF
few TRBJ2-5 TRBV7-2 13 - TGTGCCAGCAGCTTAGGGCCCCAAGAGACCCAGTACTTC CASSLGPQETQYF
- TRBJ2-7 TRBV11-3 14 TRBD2 TGTGCCAGCAGCCCCTTAGCGGGGCTGGGCGAGCAGTACTTC CASSPLAGLGEQYF
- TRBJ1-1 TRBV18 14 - TGTGCCAGCTCACCCAGGAGGCCAGACATCGAAGCTTTCTTT CASSPRRPDIEAFF
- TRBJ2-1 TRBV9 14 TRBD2 TGTGCCAGCAGACGGGGGGACGGGTGGAATGAGCAGTTCTTC CASRRGDGWNEQFF
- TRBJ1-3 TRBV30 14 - TGTGCCTGGAGACAGGATCGCTCTGGAAACACCATATATTTT CAWRQDRSGNTIYF
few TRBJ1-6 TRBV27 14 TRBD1 TGTGCCAGCAGTTTCGGGACAGGCTCTCGGGCCCTCCACTTT CASSFGTGSRALHF
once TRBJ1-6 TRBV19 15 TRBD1 TGTGCCAGTAGTGCGTGGACAGGGTCGGGGTCACCCCTCCACTTT CASSAWTGSGSPLHF